Detailed here is one T cell receptor beta chain. The data derive from a study of shared clonotypes between healthy human individuals. Profiling relied on immunoSEQ multiplex PCR, and the TCRdb table lists in-frame clones only, not all of them. The table shows about 1 million clones, with roughly 75% occurring only once. Germline assignment: CDR1 MNHNS and CDR2 SASEGT. This CDR3 region has 18 residues. V shed 1 base and J 0 bases; nucleotides not matched to a gene: 6. The sequence derives from a man between 18 and 29 years old in good health. This chain joins TRBV6-1 and TRBJ1-5; TRBD1 matches 10 bases. The sequencing input was memory CD4+ T cells sorted from blood. The subset denotes: CD45RA-negative fraction. CDR3 loop: CASSEGTGGPNSNQPQHF. In nucleotides, the CDR3 is TGTGCCAGCAGTGAAGGGACAGGGGGGCCTAATAGCAATCAGCCCCAGCATTTT.